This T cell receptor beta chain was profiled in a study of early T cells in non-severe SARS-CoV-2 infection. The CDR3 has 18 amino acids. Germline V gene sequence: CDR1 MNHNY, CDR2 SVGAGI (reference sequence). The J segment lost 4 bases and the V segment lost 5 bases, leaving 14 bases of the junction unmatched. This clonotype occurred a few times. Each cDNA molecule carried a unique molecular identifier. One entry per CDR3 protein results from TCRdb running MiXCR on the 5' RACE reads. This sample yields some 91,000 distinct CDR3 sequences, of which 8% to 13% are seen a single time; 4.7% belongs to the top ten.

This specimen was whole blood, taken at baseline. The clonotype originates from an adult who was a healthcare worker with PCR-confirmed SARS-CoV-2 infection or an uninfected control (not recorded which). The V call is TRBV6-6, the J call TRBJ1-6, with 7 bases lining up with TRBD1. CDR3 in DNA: TGTGCCAGCAGTGACGCTCTACTCCGGGACAGATATAATTCACCCCTCCACTTT. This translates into CASSDALLRDRYNSPLHF.